The 21 T cell receptor beta chains below were found in one sample sequenced in a study of T cells after yellow fever vaccination. Each CDR3 protein is one row after TCRdb ran MiXCR on the 5' RACE reads. The repertoire holds hundreds of thousands of distinct CDR3 sequences, with around 13% as singletons. The input for sequencing was CD4+ T cells sorted from PBMCs, taken 15 days after the yellow fever booster vaccination. Receptors were obtained from a man younger than 35 who received the YFV17D yellow fever vaccine.

This clonotype was detected a few times. This chain's CDR3 is CASSRGRGYEQYF. Here the CDR3 DNA reads TGTGCCAGCAGTCGCGGGAGAGGGTACGAGCAGTACTTC. V gene TRBV6-5 combines with J gene TRBJ2-7; 7 bases are shared with TRBD2. Germline CDR1 is MNHEY and CDR2 is SVGAGI. The CDR3 sequence is 13 residues long. J was trimmed by 4 bases and V by 5 bases; bases with no gene match: 5.

The chain is built from TRBV7-9 and TRBJ2-5; D may be TRBD2 (6 bases). CDR1 and CDR2 (germline): SEHNR, FQNEAQ (reference sequence). The CDR3 length is 15 residues. V gave up 6 bases and J gave up 2 bases, with 16 bases separating them. The CDR3 spells CASSPPGGQQETQYF. CDR3 nucleotide sequence: TGTGCCAGCAGTCCACCCGGGGGTCAACAAGAGACCCAGTACTTC.

The chain carries TRBV12-3 or TRBV12-4 and TRBJ2-1; the match to TRBD2 covers 12 bases. The CDR3 sequence is 16 residues long. The junction had 5 bases not matched to a gene; V was cut back by 1 base and J by 7 bases. The CDR3 DNA follows: TGTGCCAGCAGTTTAGGGCTAGCGGGGGGGCTAAATGAGCAGTTCTTC. It is translated as CASSLGLAGGLNEQFF.

The chain carries TRBV3-1 and TRBJ1-1; D possibly corresponds to TRBD1 (6 bases). The germline V gene has CDR1 LGHDT and CDR2 YNNKEL (reference sequence). The CDR3 consists of 13 residues. Between the trimmed V and J ends, which lost 1 base and 10 bases, there was a span of 13 bases. CDR3 loop: CASSQGRGQGAFF. The CDR3 DNA is TGTGCCAGCAGCCAAGGTCGGGGGCAAGGAGCTTTCTTT.

V usage is TRBV5-1 and J usage is TRBJ2-1; 7 nucleotides match TRBD2. Germline trimming cut 3 bases from V and 2 bases from J; bases unmatched to any gene: 8. The CDR3 runs 16 residues. Germline CDR1 and CDR2: SGHRS and YFSETQ. Written as DNA, the CDR3 is TGCGCCAGCAGCTCCCTCGTAGCGGGTGCCTACAATGAGCAGTTCTTC. Its translation is CASSSLVAGAYNEQFF.

This clonotype came up a few times. The V gene is TRBV6-5, the J gene TRBJ1-6; D not resolved. The V gene's germline CDR1 is MNHEY and CDR2 SVGAGI. This CDR3 region has 16 residues. The germline V and J ends were trimmed by 0 bases and 7 bases, with 13 bases remaining between them. The chain's CDR3 is CASSYSSSGLNSPLHF. As DNA, the CDR3 is TGTGCCAGCAGTTACTCCTCTTCTGGCTTAAATTCACCCCTCCACTTT.

This clonotype showed up just a few times. The chain is built from TRBV7-2 and TRBJ2-6, with 7 nucleotides matching TRBD2. CDR3 size: 14 residues. V lost 11 bases, J lost 4 bases, and 8 bases stayed unmatched. Germline V gives CDR1 SGHTA, CDR2 FQGNSA. CDR3 region: CASGGSVGANVLTF. The DNA of the CDR3 is TGTGCCTCGGGGGGTTCGGTGGGGGCCAACGTCCTGACTTTC.

The table lists this clonotype with a few counts. This rearrangement joins TRBV5-3 to TRBJ1-2, with TRBD1 matching 8 bases. TRBV5-3 belongs to the ORF category, with a function that is uncertain. The length of the CDR3 is 13 residues. V shed 0 bases, J shed 8 bases, and the junction held 3 bases outside the gene matches. CDR3 in amino acids: CARSLGQGKGYTF. As DNA, the CDR3 is TGTGCCAGAAGCTTGGGACAGGGGAAGGGCTACACCTTC.

This sequence joins TRBV7-2 and TRBJ1-2; D not certain. The V gene lost 7 bases and the J gene lost 3 bases, with 15 bases spanning the gap. The CDR3 sequence is 14 residues long. Looked up from germline, CDR1 is SGHTA and CDR2 is FQGNSA. CDR3 DNA sequence: TGTGCCAGCACCTTCCAGGTGGCAGACTATGGCTACACCTTC. Translating it yields CASTFQVADYGYTF.

The chain joins TRBV7-6 to TRBJ1-1, with D perhaps TRBD1 (5 bases). The V end lost 3 bases, the J end lost 6 bases, and 11 bases lay between the germline ends. The CDR3 sequence is 13 residues long. Germline V gene sequence: CDR1 SGHVS, CDR2 FNYEAQ. DNA for the CDR3: TGTGCCAGCAGCTTCCAGGGCGTCGCTGAAGCTTTCTTT. This encodes CASSFQGVAEAFF. Full variable domain (outside the CDR3, taken from reference TRBV7-6 and TRBJ1-1): GAGVSQSPRYKVTKRGQDVALRCDPISGHVSLYWYRQALGQGPEFLTYFNYEAQQDKSGLPNDRFSAERPEGSISTLTIQRTEQRDSAMYRCASSFQGVAEAFFGQGTRLTVV.

This clonotype showed up just a few times. The V call is TRBV18, the J call TRBJ2-1; 10 bases match TRBD1. CDR1 is KGHSH and CDR2 is LQKENI in the germline V gene. The CDR3 totals 16 residues. V was pared by 6 bases and J by 5 bases, with 10 bases of the junction left unmatched. CDR3 loop: CASSPGTGTGDNEQFF. The CDR3 nucleotides are TGTGCCAGCTCTCCTGGTACCGGGACAGGGGACAATGAGCAGTTCTTC.

This chain connects TRBV3-1 to TRBJ2-1, with TRBD2 matching 9 bases. Unmatched junction bases numbered 3, after V lost 1 base and J lost 8 bases. Germline V CDR1 and CDR2: LGHDT, YNNKEL (reference sequence). The CDR3 extends over 14 amino acids. The CDR3 coding sequence is TGTGCCAGCAGCCAAGCCGGGACTAGCTATGAGCAGTTCTTC. Amino acid sequence: CASSQAGTSYEQFF.

The chain uses TRBV3-1 and TRBJ2-2; TRBD2 is a possible D gene (6 bases). With 3 bases removed from V and 6 bases from J, the gap between germline ends came to 14 bases. The CDR3 consists of 15 residues. CDR1 and CDR2 from the germline V gene are LGHDT and YNNKEL (reference sequence). CDR3 nucleotides: TGTGCCAGCAGCCAGCGGGACCATGGCCCCGGGGAGCTGTTTTTT. Translating gives CASSQRDHGPGELFF.

The genes are TRBV18 and TRBJ2-2; 9 bases line up with TRBD2. The CDR3 covers 17 residues. The trim removed 4 bases at V and 0 bases at J, leaving 6 bases unmatched. Germline CDR1 reads KGHSH; CDR2 reads LQKENI. The DNA for the CDR3 is TGTGCCAGCTCACTAAGGCTAGCGGGATCGAACACCGGGGAGCTGTTTTTT. Amino acid sequence: CASSLRLAGSNTGELFF.

The chain recombines TRBV18 with TRBJ2-1; D is perhaps TRBD2 (6 bases). Germline V lookup: CDR1 KGHSH, CDR2 LQKENI. The CDR3 runs 16 residues. Trimming removed 1 base at V and 0 bases at J, with 10 bases between. CDR3 amino acids: CASSPLSGSSYNEQFF. Written as DNA, the CDR3 is TGTGCCAGCTCACCACTTAGCGGAAGCTCCTACAATGAGCAGTTCTTC.

V is TRBV4-3 and J is TRBJ1-6; TRBD1 might be the D (6 bases). Germline-derived CDR1 and CDR2 are LGHNA and YSLEER. The V and J ends lost 0 bases and 7 bases respectively, with 13 bases between them. CDR3 length: 16 amino acids. The CDR3 region is CASSQDEWTVNSPLHF. CDR3 bases: TGCGCCAGCAGCCAAGATGAATGGACAGTAAATTCACCCCTCCACTTT.

This clonotype was picked up a small number of times. The J gene is TRBJ2-7, the V gene TRBV28; TRBD1 aligns across 7 bases. V dropped 4 bases and J dropped 3; count of bases not matched to a gene: 3. The germline V gene encodes CDR1 MDHEN and CDR2 SYDVKM. CDR3 size: 13 residues. The CDR3 loop is CASSSGQSYEQYV. The DNA for the CDR3 is TGTGCCAGCAGTTCGGGACAGAGCTACGAGCAGTACGTC.

This clonotype appeared a few times. The chain combines TRBV12-3 or TRBV12-4 with TRBJ2-1; 8 positions agree with TRBD2. After removal of 1 base from V and 7 bases from J, the junction contained 15 bases not matched to a gene. The CDR3 runs to 18 residues. CDR3: CASSLVPLTSGKGNEQFF. For the CDR3, the DNA is TGTGCCAGCAGTTTAGTCCCACTTACTAGCGGTAAGGGGAATGAGCAGTTCTTC.

For this clonotype: A much larger clone is a single base away; this may be a read error. The rearrangement links TRBV11-2 to TRBJ2-5; TRBD2 agrees at 7 bases. CDR3 length equals 14 residues. CDR1 and CDR2 from the germline V gene are SGHAT and FQNNGV. The CDR3 sequence: CASRLELAIKTQYF. The DNA for the CDR3 is TGTGCCAGCAGATTAGAACTAGCGATAAAGACCCAGTACTTC.

This rearrangement joins TRBV11-2 to TRBJ2-1; D is unclear. Germline lookup yields CDR1 SGHAT and CDR2 FQNNGV. Deletions cut 5 bases from V and 9 bases from J, with 17 bases between. The CDR3 consists of 14 residues. This CDR3 reads CASSRRVGRGEQFF. The CDR3 nucleotides are TGTGCCAGCAGCCGCCGAGTCGGGCGAGGTGAGCAGTTCTTC.

The table lists this clonotype with many counts. The gene calls are TRBV9 and TRBJ2-2; D unresolved. CDR3 length: 15 amino acids. Trimming cost V 0 bases and J 2 bases, with 8 bases left between them. Per germline, CDR1 SGDLS and CDR2 YYNGEE. This chain's CDR3 is CASSVETENTGELFF. Here the CDR3 DNA reads TGTGCCAGCAGCGTAGAGACGGAAAACACCGGGGAGCTGTTTTTT.